This T cell receptor (beta chain) was captured in a study of T cell repertoires in cytomegalovirus infection. On the study more broadly: A matching HLA type, together with CMV infection, was signaled by public TCR beta signatures.

Turning to this clonotype: The target antigen is unknown.

Whole-study results and caveats: Accumulated public TCR beta family frequency recognized individuals carrying CMV together with the relevant HLA. The ex vivo response was dominated by HLA-C-restricted CMV-specific TCR beta clonotypes.

V was shortened by 7 bases and J by 1 base, with 20 bases between the two germline ends. CDR3 length: 18 amino acids. Germline lookup yields CDR1 SEHNR and CDR2 FQNEAQ (reference sequence). TCRdb independently ran MiXCR on the reads; one entry per CDR3 protein. Here the sample spans a few hundred thousand distinct CDR3 sequences, roughly 20% being singletons. This clonotype was sampled from a human donor in good health (CMV status not recorded). Some clones in this sample may be carry-over from other donors' samples. Sequencing was performed on CD8+ T cells from PBMCs. This chain joins TRBV7-9 and TRBJ2-6; either TRBD1 or TRBD2 may supply D (5 bases each). CDR3 nucleotides: TGTGCCAGCACGCCCTGGGACGGGACCGTTTCTGGGGCCAACGTCCTGACTTTC. It specifies CASTPWDGTVSGANVLTF.